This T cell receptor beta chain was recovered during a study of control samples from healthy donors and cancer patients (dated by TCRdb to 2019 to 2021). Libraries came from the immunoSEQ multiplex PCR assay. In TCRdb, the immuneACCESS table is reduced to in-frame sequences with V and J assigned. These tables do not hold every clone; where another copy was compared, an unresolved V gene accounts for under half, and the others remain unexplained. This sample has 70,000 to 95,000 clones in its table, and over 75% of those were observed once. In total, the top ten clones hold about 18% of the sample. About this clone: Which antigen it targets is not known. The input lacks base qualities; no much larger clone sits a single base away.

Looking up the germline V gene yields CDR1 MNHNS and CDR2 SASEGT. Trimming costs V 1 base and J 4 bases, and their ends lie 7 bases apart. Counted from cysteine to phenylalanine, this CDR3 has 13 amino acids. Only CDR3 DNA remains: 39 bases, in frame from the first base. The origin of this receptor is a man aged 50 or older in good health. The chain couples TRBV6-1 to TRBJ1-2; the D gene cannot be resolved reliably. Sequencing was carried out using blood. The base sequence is TGTGCCAGCAGTGAAGATGGCACCTATGGCTACACCTTC. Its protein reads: CASSEDGTYGYTF.